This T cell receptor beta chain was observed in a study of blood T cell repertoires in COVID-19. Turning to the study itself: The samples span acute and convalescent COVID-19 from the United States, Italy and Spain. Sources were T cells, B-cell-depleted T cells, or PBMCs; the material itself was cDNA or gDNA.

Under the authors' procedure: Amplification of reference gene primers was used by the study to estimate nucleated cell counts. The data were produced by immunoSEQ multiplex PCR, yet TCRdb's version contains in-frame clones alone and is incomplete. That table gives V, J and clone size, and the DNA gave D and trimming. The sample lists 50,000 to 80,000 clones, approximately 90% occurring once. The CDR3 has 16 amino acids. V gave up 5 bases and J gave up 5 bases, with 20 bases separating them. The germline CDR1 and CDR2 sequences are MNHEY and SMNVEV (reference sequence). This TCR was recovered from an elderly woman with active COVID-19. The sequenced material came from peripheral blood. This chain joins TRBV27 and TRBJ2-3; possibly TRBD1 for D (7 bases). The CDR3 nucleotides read TGTGCCAGCAGTCCAATCCGGGAGACAGGGTTAGATACGCAGTATTTT. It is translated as CASSPIRETGLDTQYF.